This T cell receptor (beta chain) was documented in a study of blood T cells in healthy people across ages. V lost 3 bases and J lost 8, with 13 bases in between. Germline CDR1 reads MNHNS; CDR2 reads SASEGT. The CDR3 contains 13 residues. Next came a second PCR, run for roughly 7 to 12 cycles, which used a sample-barcoded 5' primer along with a J-beta primer mix. TCRdb recomputed calls from the 5' RACE reads with MiXCR, one row per CDR3 protein. Of about 670,000 distinct CDR3 sequences in the sample, roughly half were seen once. Comments on this clonotype: Its specificity is not known.

Study-wide results and limits: Correlation between TCR beta diversity and naive T cell percentage was strong.

The receptor was derived from a woman of 80 years or more in good health. This sequence joins TRBV6-1 and TRBJ1-2; D remains unclear. Sequenced material: blood. The CDR3 DNA reads TGTGCCAGCAGTGAGCACCCGCGGACGGGCTACACCTTC. This gives the protein CASSEHPRTGYTF.